A single T cell receptor (beta chain) is shown here with its context. TCRdb's table, derived via immunoSEQ multiplex PCR, lists solely in-frame clones and lacks some. Of some 150,000 clones in the sample, around nine tenths were seen once. This sample stems from a study of T cell responses to AZD1222 COVID-19 vaccine. With V trimmed by 6 bases and J by 2 bases, 1 base remained unmatched. This CDR3 is 14 amino acids long. The germline CDR1 and CDR2 sequences are LNHDA and SQIVND (reference sequence). The chain recombines TRBV19 with TRBJ1-3; 10 positions agree with TRBD1. The TCR was taken from an adult in good health. The specimen comprised peripheral blood, sampled on day 0 of AZD1222 vaccination. The CDR3 protein is CASSDRGPGNTIYF. CDR3 in DNA: TGTGCCAGTAGCGACAGGGGGCCTGGAAACACCATATATTTT. Full variable domain (missing parts from reference TRBV19 and TRBJ1-3): DGGITQSPKYLFRKEGQNVTLSCEQNLNHDAMYWYRQDPGQGLRLIYYSQIVNDFQKGDIAEGYSVSREKKESFPLTVTSAQKNPTAFYLCASSDRGPGNTIYFGEGSWLTVV.